This T cell receptor beta chain comes out of a study of CD8 T cells in ankylosing spondylitis. Scientists made TCR beta libraries using quantitative 5'-RACE with molecular barcodes. MiXCR was run by TCRdb on the 5' RACE reads, yielding one entry per CDR3 protein. The sample shows about 130,000 distinct CDR3 sequences, roughly 7.3% of them seen only once. Study-level findings and limits: There was reportedly significant enrichment of clones that were disease-linked in matched ankylosing spondylitis synovial fluid. Seemingly characteristic of ankylosing spondylitis blood was a TCR beta motif consisting of under ten highly homologous variants.

This clonotype was observed at least ten times. The antigen remains undetermined. Between the trimmed V and J ends, which lost 6 bases and 4 bases, there was a span of 8 bases. This CDR3 is built from 11 residues. Per the germline V gene, CDR1 is SQVTM and CDR2 is ANQGSEA. This rearrangement joins TRBV29-1 to TRBJ2-3, with no clear D. Input material: blood, either unsorted or a sorted T cell fraction (not recorded which). This receptor was obtained from a male donor with ankylosing spondylitis or in good health (not recorded which). The CDR3 spells CSVRWADTQYF. The CDR3 DNA reads TGCAGCGTGAGATGGGCAGATACGCAGTATTTT.